This TCR beta chain was recovered during a study of tumor-infiltrating lymphocytes in primary liver carcinoma. Study-wide context: Tumors were staged T1-T3 N0M0 and measured about 4.2 to 10 cm across.

The CDR3 contains 15 residues. Germline-derived CDR1 and CDR2 are MGHDK and SYGVNS. The template, around 520 ng total RNA, yielded TCR beta cDNA made with a constant-region primer. Investigators got TCR beta libraries out of three nested multiplex PCR rounds, done with slightly modified ARM-PCR. The two initial PCR rounds, ten to eleven cycles each, used TRBV1-TRBV30 forward and C-beta reverse primers. TCRdb reanalysed the multiplex PCR reads using MiXCR and keeps one entry per CDR3 protein. The data show roughly 120,000 distinct CDR3 sequences, around 70% seen once. The source material, 20-30 mg of unsorted bulk tissue, was used to co-extract RNA and DNA. Every patient had chronic HBV infection and was treatment-naive. This clonotype was observed a single time. A read error may produce the germline difference seen at one junction end.

Sequenced sample: tumor-adjacent normal liver tissue. The gene calls are TRBV25-1 and TRBJ1-3; no clear D gene. The TCR was taken from a woman in her sixties or seventies with primary liver carcinoma and hepatitis B virus infection. CDR3 bases: TGTGTCAGCAGCCGTTGGGGAGGAACTGGAAACACCATATATTTT. It codes for CVSSRWGGTGNTIYF.